Below, 21 T cell receptor beta chains from the same sample are listed, as sequenced in a study of cytomegalovirus exposure and HLA in healthy donors. The method was immunoSEQ multiplex PCR; TCRdb's version includes in-frame clones alone and lacks a portion of them. This table has about 150,000 clones, around nine tenths appearing once. Source material: PBMCs. The receptors here all came from a woman between 18 and 29 years old in good health and CMV-seropositive.

The gene calls are TRBV19 and TRBJ1-4; TRBD1 matches at 8 bases. V shed 6 bases, J shed 8 bases, and the junction held 5 bases outside the gene matches. Germline CDR1 and CDR2: LNHDA and SQIVND (reference sequence). This CDR3 is 13 amino acids long. The CDR3, as DNA: TGTGCCAGTAGCGGACAGGGTTGGGAAAAACTGTTTTTT. It specifies CASSGQGWEKLFF.

This chain joins TRBV30 and TRBJ1-2; 8 nucleotides align to TRBD1. V was clipped by 2 bases and J by 7 bases; unmatched bases: 6. The CDR3 has 13 residues. Germline V CDR1 and CDR2: GTSNPN, SVGIG (reference sequence). CDR3 amino acids: CAWSRPGGGGYTF. The CDR3 DNA reads as TGTGCCTGGAGTCGTCCAGGGGGCGGTGGCTACACCTTC.

The chain employs TRBV2 and TRBJ1-2; TRBD1 might be the D (5 bases). The V end was cut by 3 bases, the J end by 6 bases, with 8 bases between. The CDR3 spans 12 residues. Germline loops: CDR1 SNHLY, CDR2 FYNNEI. As DNA, the CDR3 is TGTGCCAGCAGTGACAGGGCGGATGGCTACACCTTC. Residues: CASSDRADGYTF. The variable domain in full, completed from reference TRBV2 and TRBJ1-2, reads EPEVTQTPSHQVTQMGQEVILRCVPISNHLYFYWYRQILGQKVEFLVSFYNNEISEKSEIFDDQFSVERPDGSNFTLKIRSTKLEDSAMYFCASSDRADGYTFGSGTRLTVV.

This chain uses TRBV5-1 with TRBJ2-4; tentatively, D is TRBD1 (5 bases). CDR3 length: 15 amino acids. Trimming took off 0 bases at V and 8 bases at J, with 15 bases between the two ends. Germline CDR1 is SGHRS and CDR2 is YFSETQ. CDR3 sequence (DNA): TGCGCCAGCAGCTTGGTGGGGCTCGAAAATGACATTCAGTACTTC. Translation: CASSLVGLENDIQYF.

CDR3 residues: CASSYRAASLNNEQFF. As DNA, the CDR3 is TGCGCCAGCAGCTATCGCGCGGCGAGTCTGAACAATGAGCAGTTCTTC. This chain uses TRBV5-1 with TRBJ2-1, with no clear D. This CDR3 is 16 amino acids long. Trimming pared 3 bases from V and 5 bases from J, leaving 18 bases between. Germline loops: CDR1 SGHRS, CDR2 YFSETQ.

J is TRBJ2-1 and V is TRBV28; the D gene is possibly TRBD2 (5 bases). The CDR3 contains 14 residues. The ends were cut back, 3 bases at V and 3 bases at J, with 9 bases in the middle. Germline CDR1 MDHEN, CDR2 SYDVKM. CDR3 in amino acids: CASSLTISYNEQFF. The CDR3 DNA reads TGTGCCAGCAGTTTGACTATAAGCTACAATGAGCAGTTCTTC.

The gene calls are TRBV25-1 and TRBJ2-1; 8 bases are shared with TRBD2. The CDR3 covers 16 residues. Germline V gene sequence: CDR1 MGHDK, CDR2 SYGVNS. The junction had 6 bases not matched to a gene; V was cut back by 4 bases and J by 1 base. This CDR3 is CASSAPGLGSYNEQFF. The DNA for the CDR3 is TGTGCCAGCAGTGCCCCGGGACTAGGGTCCTACAATGAGCAGTTCTTC.

V is TRBV28 and J is TRBJ1-4; no clear D gene. Germline values: CDR1 MDHEN, CDR2 SYDVKM. Trimming removed 3 bases from V and 10 bases from J, with 9 bases in between. This CDR3 spans 12 amino acids. The DNA of the CDR3 is TGTGCCAGCAGTTTCGCGATTGGAAAACTGTTTTTT. Its translation: CASSFAIGKLFF.

The sample holds one count of this clone. This chain links TRBV18 with TRBJ1-5; 8 nucleotides match TRBD1. Germline V gives CDR1 KGHSH, CDR2 LQKENI. After removal of 3 bases from V and 5 bases from J, the junction contained 3 bases not matched to a gene. This CDR3 has 14 amino acids. The CDR3 here is CASSPQQGDQPQHF. Written as DNA, the CDR3 is TGTGCCAGCTCACCGCAACAGGGGGATCAGCCCCAGCATTTT.

The chain has TRBV6-1 and TRBJ2-3, with 7 bases fitting TRBD2. J was trimmed by 0 bases and V by 9 bases; bases with no gene match: 6. Germline V lookup: CDR1 MNHNS, CDR2 SASEGT. The CDR3 is 14 amino acids. Written as DNA, the CDR3 is TGTGCCAGTACCTCTAGCGGCAGCACAGATACGCAGTATTTT. This encodes CASTSSGSTDTQYF.

The table lists this clone with a count of one. This chain joins TRBV2 and TRBJ2-2, with 10 bases that match TRBD1. The V gene end was trimmed by 3 bases and the J gene end by 1 base; junction bases not matched to a gene: 8. The CDR3 has 18 amino acids. Germline-derived CDR1 and CDR2 are SNHLY and FYNNEI. CDR3 protein: CASSETGTGALNTGELFF. The CDR3 bases are TGTGCCAGCAGTGAGACCGGGACAGGGGCCCTGAACACCGGGGAGCTGTTTTTT.

The chain combines TRBV6-5 with TRBJ2-1, with 8 nucleotides matching TRBD2. The J segment lost 5 bases and the V segment lost 2 bases, leaving 8 bases of the junction unmatched. Per germline, CDR1 MNHEY and CDR2 SVGAGI. The CDR3 covers 16 residues. CDR3 protein: CASSYRFGRADNEQFF. CDR3 bases: TGTGCCAGCAGTTACAGGTTCGGGAGGGCCGACAATGAGCAGTTCTTC.

The V gene is TRBV2, the J gene TRBJ1-4; possibly TRBD1 for D (6 bases). V was pared by 9 bases and J by 7 bases, with 24 bases between. CDR3 length: 16 amino acids. Germline CDR1 and CDR2: SNHLY and FYNNEI. The CDR3: CASILTRQGTFEKLFF. As DNA, the CDR3 is TGTGCCAGTATCCTGACGCGGCAGGGGACGTTTGAAAAACTGTTTTTT. Filled out from reference TRBV2 and TRBJ1-4, the complete variable domain reads EPEVTQTPSHQVTQMGQEVILRCVPISNHLYFYWYRQILGQKVEFLVSFYNNEISEKSEIFDDQFSVERPDGSNFTLKIRSTKLEDSAMYFCASILTRQGTFEKLFFGSGTQLSVL.

The chain employs TRBV4-3 and TRBJ2-1, with TRBD2 matching 8 bases. V dropped 1 base and J dropped 0; count of bases not matched to a gene: 5. CDR1 is LGHNA, CDR2 YSLEER, per germline. The CDR3 consists of 17 residues. The CDR3 DNA sequence: TGCGCCAGCAGCCAAGCATCGGGGGGGGGCTCCTACAATGAGCAGTTCTTC. It yields the protein CASSQASGGGSYNEQFF.

This clone showed up just once. This chain links TRBV18 with TRBJ2-3; 9 bases fit TRBD2. J was trimmed by 10 bases and V by 0 bases; bases with no gene match: 8. Germline CDR1 and CDR2: KGHSH and LQKENI. CDR3 length: 15 residues. CDR3 in DNA: TGTGCCAGCTCACCACCGGGACTAGCAGGGGGGGCGCAGTATTTT. Amino acids: CASSPPGLAGGAQYF.

The chain is built from TRBV10-3 and TRBJ2-2; TRBD2 agrees at 10 bases. Germline CDR1 and CDR2: ENHRY and SYGVKD. The V segment lost 4 bases and the J segment 5 bases; nucleotides outside the gene matches: 7. This CDR3 has 16 amino acids. CDR3 loop: CAISAAGGPLTGELFF. The CDR3 DNA is TGTGCCATCAGTGCAGCGGGAGGGCCGCTGACCGGGGAGCTGTTTTTT.

The chain employs TRBV18 and TRBJ2-5, with unresolved D. CDR1 is KGHSH, CDR2 LQKENI, per germline. The CDR3 totals 12 residues. Trimming removed 6 bases from V and 0 bases from J, with 5 bases in between. CDR3 sequence (DNA): TGTGCCAGCTCCGGAGACCAAGAGACCCAGTACTTC. It translates to CASSGDQETQYF.

The J gene is TRBJ2-2, the V gene TRBV6-6; no definite D call. This CDR3 region has 15 residues. The germline V gene encodes CDR1 MNHNY and CDR2 SVGAGI (reference sequence). V dropped 2 bases and J dropped 3 bases, with 10 bases sitting between them. CDR3 protein: CASSYLLGDTGELFF. CDR3 sequence (DNA): TGTGCCAGCAGTTACCTCCTCGGAGACACCGGGGAGCTGTTTTTT.

This chain joins TRBV6-1 and TRBJ1-1; no clear D gene. Germline CDR1 MNHNS, CDR2 SASEGT. CDR3 length equals 11 residues. With 2 bases removed from V and 6 bases from J, the gap between germline ends came to 4 bases. The CDR3 protein is CASSELAEAFF. DNA for the CDR3: TGTGCCAGCAGTGAACTCGCTGAAGCTTTCTTT.

This clone has just one count. The V and J genes are TRBV6-5 and TRBJ1-1; D not resolved. The CDR3 extends over 13 amino acids. Trimming pared 4 bases from V and 8 bases from J, leaving 14 bases between. Germline V lookup: CDR1 MNHEY, CDR2 SVGAGI. The CDR3 DNA is TGTGCCAGCAGTTCTTGGCAACATATCGAAGCTTTCTTT. Protein: CASSSWQHIEAFF.

This clone was counted only a few times. The chain carries TRBV7-9 and TRBJ2-1; D is perhaps TRBD1 (6 bases). The CDR3 consists of 15 residues. Germline CDR1 reads SEHNR; CDR2 reads FQNEAQ (reference sequence). The V gene lost 0 bases and the J gene lost 6 bases, with 12 bases spanning the gap. CDR3 nucleotide sequence: TGTGCCAGCAGCTTAGCGCAGGGGCGGCGCAATGAGCAGTTCTTC. It translates to CASSLAQGRRNEQFF. Full variable domain (remainder filled in from reference TRBV7-9 and TRBJ2-1): DTGVSQNPRHKITKRGQNVTFRCDPISEHNRLYWYRQTLGQGPEFLTYFQNEAQLEKSRLLSDRFSAERPKGSFSTLEIQRTEQGDSAMYLCASSLAQGRRNEQFFGPGTRLTVL.